This TCR beta chain is from a study of T cell responses to AZD1222 COVID-19 vaccine. Study results and limitations: No repertoire was sampled before or during the peak T cell response, only after it.

Note on this clone: Its antigen is not known.

The germline V and J ends were trimmed by 1 base and 7 bases, with 13 bases remaining between them. Germline-derived CDR1 and CDR2 are KGHDR and SFDVKD. The CDR3 loop spans 15 amino acids. Produced via immunoSEQ multiplex PCR; TCRdb's table is partial and in-frame only. The data show over 100,000 clones, with 88% seen just once and around a sixth held by the top ten. Material: peripheral blood, obtained on day 0 of AZD1222 vaccination. This rearrangement joins TRBV24-1 to TRBJ1-5; D not resolved. This clonotype was sampled from an adult in good health. CDR3 nucleotide sequence: TGTGCCACCAGTGATTTAGTGAGAGGCCGACAGCCCCAGCATTTT. Its translation is CATSDLVRGRQPQHF.